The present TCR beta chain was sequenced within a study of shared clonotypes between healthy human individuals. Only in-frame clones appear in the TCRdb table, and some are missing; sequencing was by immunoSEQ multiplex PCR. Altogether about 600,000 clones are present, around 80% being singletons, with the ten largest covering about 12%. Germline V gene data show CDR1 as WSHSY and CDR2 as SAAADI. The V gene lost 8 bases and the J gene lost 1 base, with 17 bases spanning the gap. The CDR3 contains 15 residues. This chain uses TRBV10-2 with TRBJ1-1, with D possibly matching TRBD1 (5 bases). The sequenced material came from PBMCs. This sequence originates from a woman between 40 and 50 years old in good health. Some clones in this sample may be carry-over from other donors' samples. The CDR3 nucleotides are TGCGCCAGCGGGGAATCCGGGACGCAGAACACTGAAGCTTTCTTT. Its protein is CASGESGTQNTEAFF.